These T cell receptor beta chains were read from a single sample in a study of cytomegalovirus exposure and HLA in healthy donors. Measured with immunoSEQ multiplex PCR; TCRdb has only the in-frame clones, and not every one. The table shows about 160,000 clones, with around 81% occurring only once. Sequenced input: PBMCs. These receptors came from a woman in her fifties or sixties in good health and CMV-seronegative. The CDR3 runs from the conserved cysteine through the conserved F or W. A D gene is named only where the DNA matches it firmly. Clone size is shown for a subset of rows, as once, few, many or a class of expanded clone.

14,TRBJ2-2,few,TRBV10-3,TRBD2,CASATSGSSGELFF,TGTGCCAGCGCGACTAGCGGGAGTTCCGGGGAGCTGTTTTTT
14,TRBJ1-4,once,TRBV5-1,.,CASSYAGMGEKLFF,TGCGCCAGCAGCTACGCAGGGATGGGGGAAAAACTGTTTTTT
14,TRBJ2-3,.,TRBV19,TRBD1,CASSMTGTTDTQYF,TGTGCCAGTAGTATGACAGGGACCACAGATACGCAGTATTTT
12,TRBJ2-7,.,TRBV5-6,.,CASSLYSYEQYF,TGTGCCAGCAGCTTATACAGCTACGAGCAGTACTTC
14,TRBJ2-7,.,TRBV6-5,.,CASSTTGRLYEQYF,TGTGCCAGCAGTACGACAGGGAGGTTGTACGAGCAGTACTTC
17,TRBJ1-2,.,TRBV7-9,TRBD1,CASSRRTTGGGSMGYTF,TGTGCCAGCAGCCGCCGGACGACAGGGGGCGGATCGATGGGCTACACCTTC
13,TRBJ2-2,.,TRBV29-1,TRBD2,CSVGTSGTGELFF,TGCAGCGTTGGGACTAGCGGTACCGGGGAGCTGTTTTTT
15,TRBJ2-7,.,TRBV18,TRBD1,CASSPPGQSVYEQYF,TGTGCCAGCTCACCCCCGGGACAGAGTGTGTACGAGCAGTACTTC
15,TRBJ1-4,.,TRBV19,TRBD1,CASSIVTGPDEKLFF,TGTGCCAGTAGTATAGTGACAGGGCCGGATGAAAAACTGTTTTTT
13,TRBJ1-2,.,TRBV29-1,TRBD1,CSVDEGGDYGYTF,TGCAGCGTTGATGAAGGGGGCGACTATGGCTACACCTTC
15,TRBJ2-1,once,TRBV7-3,.,CASSSQPGAGDEQFF,TGTGCCAGCAGCTCTCAGCCAGGGGCCGGAGATGAGCAGTTCTTC
17,TRBJ2-5,.,TRBV5-1,TRBD2,CASSLGLLADYMETQYF,TGCGCCAGCAGCTTGGGGTTACTAGCGGATTACATGGAGACCCAGTACTTC
13,TRBJ2-1,.,TRBV2,.,CASSQDYLREQFF,TGTGCCAGCAGTCAGGACTATCTTCGTGAGCAGTTCTTC
16,TRBJ2-1,.,TRBV5-4,.,CASSAGSEVSYNEQFF,TGTGCCAGCAGCGCAGGCTCGGAGGTCTCCTACAATGAGCAGTTCTTC
12,TRBJ2-7,.,TRBV19,TRBD1,CASSRGQDEQYF,TGTGCCAGTAGTAGAGGACAGGACGAGCAGTACTTC
14,TRBJ2-5,.,TRBV28,TRBD1,CASTLDRVQETQYF,TGTGCCAGCACCCTTGACAGGGTCCAAGAGACCCAGTACTTC
14,TRBJ2-1,.,TRBV10-2,.,CASSGGSSYNEQFF,TGCGCCAGCAGTGGTGGGAGCTCCTACAATGAGCAGTTCTTC
16,TRBJ1-5,.,TRBV30,TRBD1,CAWSVQGQGSNQPQHF,TGTGCCTGGAGTGTACAAGGACAGGGGAGCAATCAGCCCCAGCATTTT
15,TRBJ2-1,few,TRBV15,.,CATSRDRTLGGEQFF,TGTGCCACCAGCAGAGATCGGACCCTCGGAGGAGAGCAGTTCTTC
15,TRBJ2-5,.,TRBV27,.,CASSPGDRSRWTQYF,TGTGCCAGCAGTCCAGGTGACAGGTCAAGATGGACCCAGTACTTC
12,TRBJ2-5,.,TRBV2,TRBD2,CASTGTKETQYF,TGTGCCAGCACCGGGACTAAAGAGACCCAGTACTTC
16,TRBJ2-7,.,TRBV27,TRBD2,CASSAPTSGRAYEQYF,TGTGCCAGCAGTGCCCCGACTAGCGGGAGGGCCTACGAGCAGTACTTC
11,TRBJ2-1,medium-sized,TRBV2,.,CASSARNEQFF,TGTGCCAGCAGTGCGCGGAATGAGCAGTTCTTC
13,TRBJ1-1,.,TRBV25-1,.,CASSEPGGTEAFF,TGTGCCAGCAGTGAACCTGGGGGGACTGAAGCTTTCTTT
15,TRBJ2-3,.,TRBV5-6,TRBD2,CASSPGTSGIDTQYF,TGTGCCAGCAGCCCCGGGACTAGCGGGATAGATACGCAGTATTTT
13,TRBJ2-5,.,TRBV5-4,.,CATQLPGGETQYF,TGTGCCACCCAGCTTCCCGGAGGAGAGACCCAGTACTTC
13,TRBJ2-2,.,TRBV19,.,CASPRGTAGELFF,TGTGCCAGCCCCAGGGGCACAGCCGGGGAGCTGTTTTTT
15,TRBJ1-1,.,TRBV28,.,CASRSGQGMNTEAFF,TGTGCCAGCAGATCAGGGCAGGGTATGAACACTGAAGCTTTCTTT
13,TRBJ1-1,.,TRBV5-6,.,CASSLEGTLEAFF,TGTGCCAGCAGCTTGGAAGGGACACTTGAAGCTTTCTTT
13,TRBJ1-1,few,TRBV10-3,.,CAISGSSSSLAFF,TGTGCCATCAGTGGTTCGTCGTCCAGTCTCGCTTTCTTT
11,TRBJ2-3,.,TRBV12-5,.,CASGPRGKQYF,TGTGCTAGTGGTCCCCGGGGGAAGCAGTATTTT
13,TRBJ2-1,.,TRBV19,.,CASSPGLPPRPFF,TGTGCCAGTAGTCCTGGACTACCCCCGAGACCGTTCTTC
14,TRBJ1-6,.,TRBV5-1,.,CASSSEDIPSPLHF,TGCGCCAGCAGCTCCGAGGATATACCTTCACCCCTCCACTTT
13,TRBJ1-1,few,TRBV2,TRBD1,CASSRDSRTEAFF,TGTGCCAGCAGCCGGGACAGTCGCACTGAAGCTTTCTTT
15,TRBJ1-3,.,TRBV9,TRBD1,CVSSVQTGAGNTIYF,TGTGTCAGCAGCGTTCAGACAGGGGCTGGAAACACCATATATTTT
16,TRBJ2-5,once,TRBV11-2,TRBD1,CASSLGGAAGGETQYF,TGTGCCAGCAGCTTAGGGGGGGCAGCAGGGGGCGAGACCCAGTACTTC
14,TRBJ2-3,.,TRBV7-7,.,CASSLAGESDTQYF,TGTGCCAGCAGCTTAGCGGGAGAATCAGATACGCAGTATTTT